This entry lists 3 T cell receptor beta chains sequenced from one sample in a study of blood T cell repertoires in COVID-19. Measured with immunoSEQ multiplex PCR; TCRdb has only the in-frame clones, and not every one. The data contain 250,000 to 300,000 clones, 70% to 90% of them singletons. What was sequenced was peripheral blood. Receptors were obtained from a woman aged 25 to 39 who had recovered from COVID-19.

The chain uses TRBV24-1 and TRBJ2-1; TRBD2 matches 11 bases. The V gene end was trimmed by 3 bases and the J gene end by 6 bases; junction bases not matched to a gene: 3. The CDR3 covers 15 residues. Germline CDR1 is KGHDR and CDR2 is SFDVKD. CDR3 in amino acids: CATSDAGTSGNEQFF. CDR3 in DNA: TGTGCCACCAGTGATGCCGGGACTAGCGGCAATGAGCAGTTCTTC.

The chain links TRBV5-1 to TRBJ1-2; D is undetermined. Looked up from germline, CDR1 is SGHRS and CDR2 is YFSETQ. The CDR3 covers 14 residues. The ends were cut back, 4 bases at V and 2 bases at J, with 12 bases in the middle. The CDR3 DNA is TGCGCCAGCAGCCTTATATCGGGAAACTATGGCTACACCTTC. It codes for CASSLISGNYGYTF.

J is TRBJ2-1 and V is TRBV12-3 or TRBV12-4; D unclear. This CDR3 is built from 13 residues. V shed 7 bases and J shed 8 bases, with 15 bases lying between them. This CDR3 is CASTFARFDEQFF. In nucleotides, the CDR3 is TGTGCCAGCACCTTTGCCAGATTCGATGAGCAGTTCTTC.